These 10 T cell receptor beta chains were sequenced from one sample in a study of identical twins' blood T cells. Each CDR3 protein is one row after TCRdb ran MiXCR on the 5' RACE reads. The table shows 400,000 or so distinct CDR3 sequences, with under 30% occurring only once. Input material: PBMCs. The receptors shown here come from a woman aged 18-55 years in good health.

V gene TRBV20-1 combines with J gene TRBJ2-3; 8 bases map to TRBD1. The junction had 13 bases not matched to a gene; V was cut back by 6 bases and J by 5 bases. Germline V gene lookup returns CDR1 DFQATT and CDR2 SNEGSKA (reference sequence). The CDR3 runs 15 residues. The CDR3 is CSAEGIGTGEDTQYF. CDR3 sequence (DNA): TGCAGTGCAGAAGGAATTGGGACAGGTGAAGATACGCAGTATTTT.

V usage is TRBV18 and J usage is TRBJ2-1, with 10 positions matching TRBD2. The germline CDR1 and CDR2 sequences are KGHSH and LQKENI. Trimming took 4 bases from V and 9 from J; bases not matched to a gene: 9. This CDR3 has 15 amino acids. The CDR3 reads CASSLPGLANGEQFF. The CDR3 DNA follows: TGTGCCAGCTCACTACCGGGACTAGCGAATGGTGAGCAGTTCTTC.

This clonotype was seen a few times. The chain carries TRBV2 and TRBJ2-1; 10 nucleotides match TRBD1. CDR3 size: 16 residues. Germline values: CDR1 SNHLY, CDR2 FYNNEI. V trimming: 5 bases; J trimming: 7 bases; junction bases outside the gene matches: 11. The CDR3 DNA reads TGTGCCAGCAGTTTTCTCCGGGACAGGGGCGGAAATGAGCAGTTCTTC. This translates into CASSFLRDRGGNEQFF.

Notes on this clonotype: The junction departs from germline at one end; a sequencing error may be responsible. This sequence joins TRBV20-1 and TRBJ1-1; possible D gene TRBD1, 6 bases. The CDR3 totals 14 residues. Germline V gene sequence: CDR1 DFQATT, CDR2 SNEGSKA (reference sequence). The CDR3 nucleotides read TGCAGTGCTACCCTTACAGGGTCGGACACTGAAGATTTCTTT. The encoded protein is CSATLTGSDTEDFF.

The chain recombines TRBV11-2 with TRBJ1-2; 8 positions match TRBD1. The germline V gene has CDR1 SGHAT and CDR2 FQNNGV. V dropped 6 bases and J dropped 4; count of bases not matched to a gene: 13. There are 16 residues in the CDR3. In nucleotides, the CDR3 is TGTGCCAGCAGGCGAGCGGGACAGGCGACATCCTATGGCTACACCTTC. Translating gives CASRRAGQATSYGYTF.

CDR3 sequence: CAMRGADTGELFF. The CDR3 DNA is TGTGCCATGCGGGGGGCCGACACCGGGGAGCTGTTTTTT. V gene TRBV10-3 combines with J gene TRBJ2-2; TRBD2 agrees at 8 bases. Germline trimming cut 9 bases from V and 3 bases from J; bases unmatched to any gene: 3. Per germline, CDR1 ENHRY and CDR2 SYGVKD. The CDR3 extends over 13 amino acids.

This clonotype has only a few counts. The CDR3 bases are TGCAGTGCTACCAGGGAGAGTGGCTACACCTTC. Translation gives CSATRESGYTF. V usage is TRBV20-1 and J usage is TRBJ1-2, with D perhaps matching TRBD1 (5 bases). The germline V gene has CDR1 DFQATT and CDR2 SNEGSKA (reference sequence). V lost 4 bases and J 7 bases, leaving 10 bases between the germline ends. This CDR3 has 11 amino acids.

The chain is built from TRBV2 and TRBJ2-7; 9 bases match TRBD1. The V gene end was trimmed by 6 bases and the J gene end by 0 bases; junction bases not matched to a gene: 15. CDR1 is SNHLY and CDR2 is FYNNEI in the germline V gene. This CDR3 comprises 18 residues. The CDR3 DNA sequence: TGTGCCAGCAGCCCCTCACCTATAGACAGGGGGGCCTCCTACGAGCAGTACTTC. It yields the protein CASSPSPIDRGASYEQYF.

Only a few counts were recorded for this clonotype. The rearrangement joins TRBV5-1 to TRBJ1-4, with D uncertain. The CDR3 sequence is 12 residues long. CDR1 is SGHRS and CDR2 is YFSETQ in the germline V gene. Trimming shortened V by 2 bases and J by 6 bases, and 5 bases separated the two germline ends. As DNA, the CDR3 is TGCGCCAGCAGCTTTAACGATGAAAAACTGTTTTTT. Translating it yields CASSFNDEKLFF.

The chain has TRBV20-1 and TRBJ2-2; 7 bases are shared with TRBD2. V gave up 5 bases and J gave up 1 base; unmatched junction bases: 4. The CDR3 sequence is 14 residues long. Germline-derived CDR1 and CDR2 are DFQATT and SNEGSKA (reference sequence). DNA for the CDR3: TGCAGTGCTGAAAGCGGGGTGAACACCGGGGAGCTGTTTTTT. This gives the protein CSAESGVNTGELFF.